The source of this TCR beta chain is a study of human T cells and chemical hapten exposure. Overall study: Donors were sensitized with 2% DPC on the upper inner arm. There were weekly diphenylcyclopropenone doses to the scalp for patients throughout the roughly 25-week study. Study-wide results and caveats: Expanded TCRs made up significantly more big CDR3 similarity clusters than controls did.

This clonotype was counted at least ten times. Antigen: not known. Individual cDNA molecules received unique molecular identifiers in the library. TCRdb reanalysed the RACE reads using MiXCR and keeps one entry per CDR3 protein. The sample yields around 380,000 distinct CDR3 sequences, approximately 4.4% seen once. The V end lost 7 bases, the J end lost 6 bases, and 6 bases lay between the germline ends. CDR3 size: 11 residues. The germline V gene encodes CDR1 MDHEN and CDR2 SYDVKM. The time point: patch test 1, 2 weeks after DPC sensitization. Treatment denoted: therapeutic diphenylcyclopropenone sensitization with weekly scalp DPC.

The gene calls are TRBV28 and TRBJ2-2; D ambiguous. Sequencing was performed on whole blood, taken in connection with sensitization to the hapten diphenylcyclopropenone (DPC). The TCR originated in a woman aged 50 to 60 with alopecia areata. Some clones in this sample may be carry-over from other donors' samples. For the CDR3, the DNA is TGTGCCAGCACCATCTCCGGGGAGCTGTTTTTT. It is translated as CASTISGELFF.